These T cell receptor beta chains were read from a single sample in a study of T cells in Graves' hyperthyroidism and ophthalmopathy. TCRdb called the multiplex PCR reads again in MiXCR, with one record for every CDR3 protein. The data hold fewer than 400,000 distinct CDR3 sequences, with more than 13% observed a single time. Material for sequencing was blood. Receptors originate from a man over 45 with Graves' ophthalmopathy. CDR3s include the opening cysteine and the closing phenylalanine or tryptophan. The D gene is left open where the match is weak. Clone sizes are given selectively: once, few, many, or a class where the clone is expanded.

cdr3_length | j_call | d_call | v_call | clone_size | cdr3_nt | cdr3_aa
11 | TRBJ2-7 | . | TRBV30 | . | TGTGCCTGGAGACTGGACTACGAGCAGTACTTC | CAWRLDYEQYF
15 | TRBJ2-3 | TRBD1 | TRBV5-1 | . | TGCGCCAGCAGCTTGGACAGGGGGCGTTGGGATACGCAGTATTTT | CASSLDRGRWDTQYF
14 | TRBJ2-5 | . | TRBV11-2 | many | TGTGCCAGCAGCCCGGGACAATACCAAGAGACCCAGTACTTC | CASSPGQYQETQYF
14 | TRBJ2-5 | . | TRBV7-9 | many | TGTGCCAGCACCGAAACCGGGACCTGGGAGACCCAGTACTTC | CASTETGTWETQYF
15 | TRBJ1-2 | . | TRBV12-3/TRBV12-4 | many | TGTGCCAGCAGTTTAAGGACAGAACCTAACTATGGCTACACCTTC | CASSLRTEPNYGYTF
18 | TRBJ2-7 | TRBD1 | TRBV7-3 | many | TGTGCCAGCAGCTTAACAATATGGGCAGGGGGCCTCAGAAACGAGCAGTACTTC | CASSLTIWAGGLRNEQYF
16 | TRBJ2-7 | . | TRBV3-1 | many | TGTGCCAGCAGCCAAGATGTCGGCAGCTTCTCCTACGAGCAGTACTTC | CASSQDVGSFSYEQYF
12 | TRBJ2-7 | . | TRBV5-1 | . | TGCGCCAGCAGCTGGGGGTTGGATGAGCAGTACTTC | CASSWGLDEQYF
14 | TRBJ2-7 | TRBD2 | TRBV20-1 | . | TGCATTTCGGGGGGGACTAGCGGGAGCGGCGAGCAGTACTTC | CISGGTSGSGEQYF
14 | TRBJ1-3 | . | TRBV10-3 | . | TGTGCCATCAGTGTAGGGTTCTCTGGAAACACCATATATTTT | CAISVGFSGNTIYF
12 | TRBJ2-5 | TRBD2 | TRBV20-1 | . | TGCAGTGCCGCGGGACTAGCGAGGACCCAGTACTTC | CSAAGLARTQYF
9 | TRBJ1-5 | . | TRBV12-3/TRBV12-4 | . | TGTGCCAGCACTCAGCCCCAGCATTTT | CASTQPQHF
15 | TRBJ1-1 | . | TRBV18 | many | TGTGCCAGCTCACCACCGGGACGTCAGAACACTGAAGCTTTCTTT | CASSPPGRQNTEAFF
11 | TRBJ2-1 | . | TRBV7-9 | few | TGTGCCAGCAGCGCGTCCAAAAGGCAGTTCTTC | CASSASKRQFF
15 | TRBJ2-7 | TRBD1 | TRBV30 | many | TGTGCCTGGAGTGGTCAGGGGGCAGCAAGGTACGAGCAGTACTTC | CAWSGQGAARYEQYF
16 | TRBJ2-4 | TRBD2 | TRBV12-3/TRBV12-4 | many | TGTGCCAGCAGTTACCTAGCGGGCCTAGCCAAAAACATTCAGTACTTC | CASSYLAGLAKNIQYF
18 | TRBJ2-7 | TRBD2 | TRBV27 | few | TGTGCCAGCGGCTCCCGCGGGAGCGGGAGTGCGATTGCCTACGAGCAGTACTTC | CASGSRGSGSAIAYEQYF
18 | TRBJ2-6 | TRBD1 | TRBV20-1 | few | TGCAGTGCTCCCCCTGCGGGACAGGTATTCTCTGGGGCCAACGTCCTGACTTTC | CSAPPAGQVFSGANVLTF
17 | TRBJ1-4 | TRBD1 | TRBV24-1 | . | TGTGCCACCAGTGAACCCGCCGGGACAGGGACTAATGAAAAACTGTTTTTT | CATSEPAGTGTNEKLFF
14 | TRBJ1-1 | . | TRBV11-2 | many | TGTGCCAGCAGCTTAGGGGGGCGGTACACTGAAGCTTTCTTT | CASSLGGRYTEAFF
15 | TRBJ1-6 | TRBD1 | TRBV5-1 | . | TGCGCCAGCAGCTTGACAGGGGGTAATAATTCACCCCTCCACTTT | CASSLTGGNNSPLHF
15 | TRBJ1-5 | . | TRBV5-8 | many | TGTGCCAGCAGCGTAGGCAGGGGATTTAATCAGCCCCAGCATTTT | CASSVGRGFNQPQHF
18 | TRBJ2-2 | TRBD2 | TRBV9 | many | TGTGCCAGCAGCGTAGGGACTAGCGGGGCCCAGGCCGCCGGGGAGCTGTTTTTT | CASSVGTSGAQAAGELFF
14 | TRBJ2-5 | . | TRBV20-1 | many | TGCAGTGCTAATGGGGGAACAAAACAAGAGACCCAGTACTTC | CSANGGTKQETQYF
16 | TRBJ2-5 | TRBD2 | TRBV27 | many | TGTGCCAGCACCAAACTAGCGGGAGGGCCTCAAGAGACCCAGTACTTC | CASTKLAGGPQETQYF
15 | TRBJ1-1 | . | TRBV7-2 | . | TGTGCCAGCAGCTTAGTTTCAGGGGAAGTCACTGAAGCTTTCTTT | CASSLVSGEVTEAFF
15 | TRBJ2-1 | . | TRBV27 | many | TGTGCCAGCACTCCTAAAATTGCGGTATACAATGAGCAGTTCTTC | CASTPKIAVYNEQFF
11 | TRBJ2-7 | . | TRBV12-3/TRBV12-4 | . | TGTGCCAGCAGTGTGGGGGCTCGGCAGTACTTC | CASSVGARQYF
13 | TRBJ2-1 | TRBD2 | TRBV6-1 | few | TGTGCCAGCGGGACTAGCGGGCGTACCGAGCAGTTCTTC | CASGTSGRTEQFF
14 | TRBJ1-1 | . | TRBV30 | few | TGTGCCTTCCAAGGGGGACATCCGAACACTGAAGCTTTCTTT | CAFQGGHPNTEAFF
12 | TRBJ2-5 | . | TRBV12-3/TRBV12-4 | many | TGTGCCAGCAGTACTGAGCCAAAGACCCAGTACTTC | CASSTEPKTQYF
13 | TRBJ2-7 | . | TRBV28 | few | TGTGCCAGCAATTTTCGAGCGCGCTTAGAGCAGTACTTC | CASNFRARLEQYF